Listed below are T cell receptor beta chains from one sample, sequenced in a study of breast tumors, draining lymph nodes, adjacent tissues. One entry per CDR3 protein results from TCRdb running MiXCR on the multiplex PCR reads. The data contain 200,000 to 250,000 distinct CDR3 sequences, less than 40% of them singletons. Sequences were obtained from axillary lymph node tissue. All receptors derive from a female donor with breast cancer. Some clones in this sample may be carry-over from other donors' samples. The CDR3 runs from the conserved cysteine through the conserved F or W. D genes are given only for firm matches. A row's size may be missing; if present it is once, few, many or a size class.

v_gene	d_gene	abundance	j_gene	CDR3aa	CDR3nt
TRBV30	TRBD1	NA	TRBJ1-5	CAWSSPGQTRDQPQHF	TGTGCCTGGAGTTCCCCGGGACAGACTCGGGATCAGCCCCAGCATTTT
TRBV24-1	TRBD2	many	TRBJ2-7	CATSAGASYEQYF	TGTGCCACCAGCGCGGGAGCCTCCTACGAGCAGTACTTC
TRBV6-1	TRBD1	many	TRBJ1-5	CASSEPTGFYGNQPQHF	TGTGCCAGCAGTGAACCGACAGGGTTCTATGGCAATCAGCCCCAGCATTTT
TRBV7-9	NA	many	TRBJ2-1	CASSDGSGYYNEQFF	TGTGCCAGCAGCGACGGAAGCGGGTATTACAATGAGCAGTTCTTC
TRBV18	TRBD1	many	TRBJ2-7	CASSPPGQGSYEQYF	TGTGCCAGCTCACCACCGGGACAGGGGTCCTACGAGCAGTACTTC
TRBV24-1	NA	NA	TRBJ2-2	CATSARPGKNTGELFF	TGTGCCACCAGTGCTAGGCCAGGGAAGAACACCGGGGAGCTGTTTTTT
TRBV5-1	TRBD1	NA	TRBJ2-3	CDRSPIGTGGTDTQYF	TGCGACAGAAGCCCCATCGGGACAGGGGGCACAGATACGCAGTATTTT
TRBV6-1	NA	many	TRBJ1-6	CASSEVGSRINSPLHF	TGTGCCAGCAGTGAAGTAGGCAGTCGTATTAATTCACCCCTCCACTTT
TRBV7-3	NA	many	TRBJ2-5	CASSLTGRSQETQYF	TGTGCCAGCAGCTTAACGGGACGGTCCCAAGAGACCCAGTACTTC
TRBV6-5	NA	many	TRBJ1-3	CASSSGSGNTIYF	TGTGCCAGCAGTTCAGGGTCCGGAAACACCATATATTTT
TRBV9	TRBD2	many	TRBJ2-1	CASSVGDGAGLPNNEQFF	TGTGCCAGCAGCGTAGGAGATGGGGCGGGACTACCTAACAATGAGCAGTTCTTC
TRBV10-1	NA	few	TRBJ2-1	CASSEVAGGEQFF	TGCGCCAGCAGTGAGGTGGCCGGGGGTGAGCAGTTCTTC
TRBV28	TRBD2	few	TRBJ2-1	CASSSPTSGAYNEQFF	TGTGCCAGCAGTTCACCGACTAGCGGTGCCTACAATGAGCAGTTCTTC
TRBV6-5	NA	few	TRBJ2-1	CASRGELYEQFF	TGTGCCAGCAGGGGGGAGTTGTATGAGCAGTTCTTC
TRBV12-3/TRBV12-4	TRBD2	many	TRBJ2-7	CASSPSGAHEQYF	TGTGCCAGCAGCCCCAGCGGGGCCCACGAGCAGTACTTC
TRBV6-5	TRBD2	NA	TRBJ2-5	CASKPGYSGGEGQETQYF	TGTGCCAGCAAGCCGGGTTACTCGGGGGGGGAAGGCCAAGAGACCCAGTACTTC
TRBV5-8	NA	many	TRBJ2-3	CASSPEADSADTQYF	TGTGCCAGCAGCCCGGAAGCTGATTCGGCAGATACGCAGTATTTT
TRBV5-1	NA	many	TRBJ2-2	CASSIQGDGTGELFF	TGCGCCAGCAGCATACAGGGCGATGGCACCGGGGAGCTGTTTTTT
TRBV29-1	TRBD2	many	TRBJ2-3	CSVLGRGKSDTQYF	TGCAGCGTGCTCGGGAGGGGCAAGTCAGATACGCAGTATTTT
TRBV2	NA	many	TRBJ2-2	CASSEFSRRGSNTGELFF	TGTGCCAGCAGTGAATTTAGTAGGAGGGGGAGTAACACCGGGGAGCTGTTTTTT
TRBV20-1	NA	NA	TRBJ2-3	CSALGSGGGTDTQYF	TGCAGTGCTCTCGGGTCGGGGGGCGGTACAGATACGCAGTATTTT
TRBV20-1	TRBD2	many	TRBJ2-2	CSASPGGPHTGELFF	TGCAGTGCTAGTCCGGGGGGGCCTCACACCGGGGAGCTGTTTTTT
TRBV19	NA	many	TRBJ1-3	CASRPLGGSGNTIYF	TGTGCCAGTAGGCCTCTCGGGGGTTCTGGAAACACCATATATTTT
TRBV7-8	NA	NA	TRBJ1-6	CASSSQGGSPLHF	TGTGCCAGCAGCTCGCAGGGAGGATCACCCCTCCACTTT
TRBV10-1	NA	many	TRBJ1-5	CASSEDRNQPQHF	TGCGCCAGCAGTGAAGACAGGAATCAGCCCCAGCATTTT
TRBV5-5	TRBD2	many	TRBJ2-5	CASSVGLAGVQETQYF	TGTGCCAGCAGCGTCGGACTAGCGGGAGTCCAAGAGACCCAGTACTTC
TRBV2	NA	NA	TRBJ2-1	CASRAGQAYNEQFF	TGTGCCAGCAGAGCGGGACAGGCCTACAATGAGCAGTTCTTC
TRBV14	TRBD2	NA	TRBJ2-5	CASSQGRRWGGPYQETQYF	TGTGCCAGCAGCCAAGGTCGTCGGTGGGGGGGACCGTACCAAGAGACCCAGTACTTC
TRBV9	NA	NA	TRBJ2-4	CASSGRTVNIQYF	TGTGCCAGCAGCGGGAGGACAGTCAACATTCAGTACTTC
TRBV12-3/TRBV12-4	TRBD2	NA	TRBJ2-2	CASKIGLAGGNTGELFF	TGTGCCAGCAAAATAGGACTAGCGGGGGGGAACACCGGGGAGCTGTTTTTT
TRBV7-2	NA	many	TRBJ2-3	CASSLGPTYTQYF	TGTGCCAGCAGCTTAGGGCCAACATATACGCAGTATTTT
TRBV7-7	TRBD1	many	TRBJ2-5	CASSPRPDRVETQYF	TGTGCTAGCAGCCCTAGACCCGACAGGGTAGAGACCCAGTACTTC
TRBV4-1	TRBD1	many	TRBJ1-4	CASSQDRGGGLNEKLFF	TGCGCCAGCAGCCAGGACAGGGGAGGAGGGCTTAATGAAAAACTGTTTTTT
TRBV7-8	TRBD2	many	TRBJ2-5	CASSLSGARIETQYF	TGTGCCAGCAGCCTCAGCGGGGCGCGTATAGAGACCCAGTACTTC
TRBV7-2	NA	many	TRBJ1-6	CASSIRQFNSPLHF	TGTGCCAGCAGCATCAGACAGTTCAATTCACCTCTCCACTTT
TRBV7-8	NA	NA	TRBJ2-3	CASSLEGAGPADTQYF	TGTGCCAGCAGCTTAGAAGGGGCCGGCCCCGCAGATACGCAGTATTTT